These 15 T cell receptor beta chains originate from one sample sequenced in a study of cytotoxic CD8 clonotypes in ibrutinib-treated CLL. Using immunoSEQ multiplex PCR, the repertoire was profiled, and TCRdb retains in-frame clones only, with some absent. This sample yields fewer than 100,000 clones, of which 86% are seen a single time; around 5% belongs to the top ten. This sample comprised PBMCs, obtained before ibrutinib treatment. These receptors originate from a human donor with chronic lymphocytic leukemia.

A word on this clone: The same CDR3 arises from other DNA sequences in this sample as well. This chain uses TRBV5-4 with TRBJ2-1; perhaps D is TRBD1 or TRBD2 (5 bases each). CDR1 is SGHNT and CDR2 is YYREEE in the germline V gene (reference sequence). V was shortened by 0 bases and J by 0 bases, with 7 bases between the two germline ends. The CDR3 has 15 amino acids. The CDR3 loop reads CASSLVGGSYNEQFF. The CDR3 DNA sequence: TGTGCCAGCAGCTTGGTTGGGGGCTCCTACAATGAGCAGTTCTTC.

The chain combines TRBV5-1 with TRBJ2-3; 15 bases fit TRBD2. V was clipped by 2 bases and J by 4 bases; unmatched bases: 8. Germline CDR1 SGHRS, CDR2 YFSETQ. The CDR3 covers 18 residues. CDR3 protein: CASSLYRGLAGGSDTQYF. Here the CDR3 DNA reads TGCGCCAGCAGCTTATATCGGGGACTAGCGGGAGGTTCAGATACGCAGTATTTT.

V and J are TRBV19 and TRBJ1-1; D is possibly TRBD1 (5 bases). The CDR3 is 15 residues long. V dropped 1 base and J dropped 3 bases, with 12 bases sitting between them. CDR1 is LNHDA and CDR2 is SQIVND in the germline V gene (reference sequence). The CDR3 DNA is TGTGCCAGTAGTATAGGGGGGGTTAAAGACACTGAAGCTTTCTTT. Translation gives CASSIGGVKDTEAFF. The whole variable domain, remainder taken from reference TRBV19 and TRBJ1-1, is DGGITQSPKYLFRKEGQNVTLSCEQNLNHDAMYWYRQDPGQGLRLIYYSQIVNDFQKGDIAEGYSVSREKKESFPLTVTSAQKNPTAFYLCASSIGGVKDTEAFFGQGTRLTVV.

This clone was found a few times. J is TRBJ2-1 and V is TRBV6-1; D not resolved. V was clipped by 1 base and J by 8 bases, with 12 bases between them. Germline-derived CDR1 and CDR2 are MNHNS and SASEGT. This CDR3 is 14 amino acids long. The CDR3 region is CASSEVAELDEQFF. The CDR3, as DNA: TGTGCCAGCAGTGAAGTCGCTGAGTTGGATGAGCAGTTCTTC.

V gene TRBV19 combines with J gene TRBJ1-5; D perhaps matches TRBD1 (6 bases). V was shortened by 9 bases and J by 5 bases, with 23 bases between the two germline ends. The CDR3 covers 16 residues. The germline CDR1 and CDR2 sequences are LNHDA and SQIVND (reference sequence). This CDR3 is CARRTKGHRGYQPQHF. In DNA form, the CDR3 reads TGTGCCAGAAGAACAAAGGGACACAGAGGCTATCAGCCCCAGCATTTT.

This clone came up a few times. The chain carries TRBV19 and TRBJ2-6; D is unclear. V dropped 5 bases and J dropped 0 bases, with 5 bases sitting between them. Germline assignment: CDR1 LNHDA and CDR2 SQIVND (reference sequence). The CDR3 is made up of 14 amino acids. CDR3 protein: CASSWSSGANVLTF. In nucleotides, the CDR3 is TGTGCCAGTAGTTGGAGCTCTGGGGCCAACGTCCTGACTTTC.

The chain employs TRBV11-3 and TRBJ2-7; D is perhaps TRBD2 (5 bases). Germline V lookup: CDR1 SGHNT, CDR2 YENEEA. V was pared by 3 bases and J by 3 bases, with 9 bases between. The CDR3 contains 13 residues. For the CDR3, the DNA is TGTGCCAGCAGCTTGGGAGCGGTCTACGAGCAGTACTTC. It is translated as CASSLGAVYEQYF.

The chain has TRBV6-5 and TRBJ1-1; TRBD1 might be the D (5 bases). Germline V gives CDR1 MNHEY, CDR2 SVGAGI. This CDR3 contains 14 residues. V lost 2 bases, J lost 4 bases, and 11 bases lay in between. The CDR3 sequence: CASSYRGRATEAFF. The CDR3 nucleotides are TGTGCCAGCAGTTACAGGGGCAGGGCCACTGAAGCTTTCTTT.

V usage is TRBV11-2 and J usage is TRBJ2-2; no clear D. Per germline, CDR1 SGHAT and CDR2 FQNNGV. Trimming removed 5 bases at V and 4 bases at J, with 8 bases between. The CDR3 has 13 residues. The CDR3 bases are TGTGCCAGCAGCCGAGCTCTCACCGGGGAGCTGTTTTTT. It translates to CASSRALTGELFF.

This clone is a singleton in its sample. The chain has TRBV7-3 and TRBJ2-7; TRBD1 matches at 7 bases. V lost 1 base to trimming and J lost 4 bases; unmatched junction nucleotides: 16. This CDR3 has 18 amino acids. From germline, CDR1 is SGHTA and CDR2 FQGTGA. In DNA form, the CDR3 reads TGTGCCAGCAGCTTAATTTACGGACGACCGGGACAGCAATACGAGCAGTACTTC. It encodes CASSLIYGRPGQQYEQYF.

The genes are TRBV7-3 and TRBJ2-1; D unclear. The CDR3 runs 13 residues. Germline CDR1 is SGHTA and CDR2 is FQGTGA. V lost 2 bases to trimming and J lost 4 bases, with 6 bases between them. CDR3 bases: TGTGCCAGCAGCTTAGTGGCTTACAATGAGCAGTTCTTC. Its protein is CASSLVAYNEQFF.

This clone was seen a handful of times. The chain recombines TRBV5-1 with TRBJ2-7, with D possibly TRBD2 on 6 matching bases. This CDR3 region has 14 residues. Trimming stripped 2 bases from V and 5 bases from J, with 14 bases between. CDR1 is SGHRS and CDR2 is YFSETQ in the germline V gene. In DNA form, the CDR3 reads TGCGCCAGCAGCTTTTGGGGGGATTTCGACGAGCAGTACTTC. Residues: CASSFWGDFDEQYF.

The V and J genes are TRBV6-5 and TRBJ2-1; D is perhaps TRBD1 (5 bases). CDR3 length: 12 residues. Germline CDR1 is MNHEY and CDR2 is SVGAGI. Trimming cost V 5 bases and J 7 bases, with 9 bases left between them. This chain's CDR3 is CASSRTGNEQFF. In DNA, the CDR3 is TGTGCCAGCAGTCGTACAGGAAATGAGCAGTTCTTC.

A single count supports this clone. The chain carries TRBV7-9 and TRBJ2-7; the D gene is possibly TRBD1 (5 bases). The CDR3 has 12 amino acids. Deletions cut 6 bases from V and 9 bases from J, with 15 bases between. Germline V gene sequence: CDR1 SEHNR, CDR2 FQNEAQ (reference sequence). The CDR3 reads CASRTDGLWQYF. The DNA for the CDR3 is TGTGCCAGCAGGACAGACGGGCTGTGGCAGTACTTC.

This CDR3 is CASSGGQSGSGANVLTF. CDR3 bases: TGCGCCAGCAGCGGGGGACAGTCCGGCTCTGGGGCCAACGTCCTGACTTTC. This chain joins TRBV5-1 and TRBJ2-6, with TRBD1 identical over 7 bases. Germline V CDR1 and CDR2: SGHRS, YFSETQ. This CDR3 has 17 residues. The V gene end was trimmed by 4 bases and the J gene end by 0 bases; junction bases not matched to a gene: 7.